A single sample gave rise to the 7 T cell receptor beta chains below, sequenced in a study of blood T cell repertoires in COVID-19. Assay used: immunoSEQ multiplex PCR; TCRdb lists only in-frame clones, some missing. The data hold 140,000 or so clones, with around 83% observed a single time. Material for sequencing was peripheral blood. These receptor sequences come from a man aged 60 to 69 with active or convalescent COVID-19.

This rearrangement joins TRBV14 to TRBJ2-2; 7 nucleotides match TRBD1. The CDR3 is made up of 17 amino acids. J was trimmed by 1 base and V by 3 bases; bases with no gene match: 8. CDR1 is SGHDN, CDR2 FVKESK, per germline. CDR3 amino acids: CASSQLRDSLNTGELFF. The DNA of the CDR3 is TGTGCCAGCAGCCAGCTTAGGGACAGCTTGAACACCGGGGAGCTGTTTTTT.

This clone showed up just a few times. The genes are TRBV4-1 and TRBJ2-1, with 7 bases lining up with TRBD2. CDR1 and CDR2 from the germline V gene are MGHRA and YSYEKL. Trimming at V came to 0 bases and at J to 4 bases, leaving 3 bases not matched to a gene. This CDR3 is built from 15 residues. The CDR3 coding sequence is TGCGCCAGCAGCCAAGATGGTAGCGGGTACAATGAGCAGTTCTTC. This sequence encodes CASSQDGSGYNEQFF.

The chain is built from TRBV2 and TRBJ1-5, with a possible D match to TRBD1 (6 bases). This CDR3 is 16 amino acids long. CDR1 and CDR2 (germline): SNHLY, FYNNEI. V was clipped by 4 bases and J by 0 bases, with 13 bases between them. The CDR3 protein is CASSAQGVYSNQPQHF. The CDR3, as DNA: TGTGCCAGCAGTGCACAGGGAGTTTATAGCAATCAGCCCCAGCATTTT.

The rearrangement uses TRBV3-1 (or the pseudogene TRBV3-2) and TRBJ1-3, with unresolved D. V was cut by 4 bases and J by 4 bases, with 5 bases left in between. This CDR3 is built from 12 residues. Looked up from germline, CDR1 is LGHDT and CDR2 is YNNKEL (reference sequence). DNA for the CDR3: TGTGCCAGCAGCCTCCTAGGAAACACCATATATTTT. Protein product: CASSLLGNTIYF.

J is TRBJ1-6 and V is TRBV29-1; D is perhaps TRBD1 (6 bases). The CDR3 runs 13 residues. V lost 6 bases to trimming and J lost 8 bases, with 14 bases between them. In germline, CDR1 is SQVTM, CDR2 ANQGSEA. The CDR3 loop is CSVPGGPDSPLHF. The CDR3 region has the DNA TGCAGCGTCCCCGGGGGGCCCGATTCACCCCTCCACTTT.

A single count supports this clone. The rearrangement joins TRBV19 to TRBJ2-2, with 10 bases lining up with TRBD1. The CDR3 runs to 16 residues. Germline V CDR1 and CDR2: LNHDA, SQIVND (reference sequence). Trimming at V came to 4 bases and at J to 5 bases, leaving 7 bases not matched to a gene. CDR3 region: CASSTPGQGKTGELFF. CDR3 nucleotide sequence: TGTGCCAGTAGTACCCCGGGACAGGGGAAGACCGGGGAGCTGTTTTTT.

CDR3 amino acids: CASSTSTSGVYEQYV. The DNA of the CDR3 is TGTGCCAGCAGCACCTCCACTAGCGGGGTGTACGAGCAGTACGTC. This chain connects TRBV5-4 to TRBJ2-7; TRBD2 matches at 10 bases. Germline CDR1 reads SGHNT; CDR2 reads YYREEE (reference sequence). V lost 4 bases and J lost 4; bases outside the gene matches: 8. The CDR3 loop spans 15 amino acids.